This TCR beta chain was found in a study of identical twins. The study's findings and limits: Invariant MAIT and iNKT cells may have partly biased zero-insertion analyses. The study drew conclusions from cross-sectional statistical analysis, not from following the same donors.

MiXCR, applied by TCRdb to the 5' RACE reads, yields one record per CDR3 protein. The data show around 1.7 million distinct CDR3 sequences, under 35% seen once. With regard to this clonotype: Its target is not known.

Germline CDR1 is MGHRA and CDR2 is YSYEKL. V was trimmed by 1 base and J by 7 bases, leaving 10 bases between them. CDR3 size: 13 residues. Sequencing was performed on cord blood. The sequence was collected from a newborn girl in good health. The chain uses TRBV4-1 and TRBJ1-2, with D unclear. CDR3 coding DNA: TGCGCCAGCAGCCAAGTGGGTTTATTTGGCTACACCTTC. It encodes CASSQVGLFGYTF.